The rows below give T cell receptor beta chains drawn from one sample of a study of cytomegalovirus exposure and HLA in healthy donors. Measured with immunoSEQ multiplex PCR; TCRdb has only the in-frame clones, and not every one. The sample comprises fewer than 250,000 clones, roughly 80% of which are singletons, and 2.5% to 3% rests with the top ten. The sequenced sample consisted of PBMCs. The origin of the receptors is a man under 40 in good health and CMV-seronegative. The CDR3 runs from the conserved cysteine through the conserved F or W. Each record gives: V gene, clone size, D gene, J gene, CDR3 protein, CDR3 DNA. The D gene is left open where the match is weak. Some rows mark clone size as missing; the rest say once, few, many or name a class of expanded clone.

>TRBV7-9|-|-|TRBJ1-2
CASSLEQGLNYGYTF
TGTGCCAGCAGCTTAGAACAGGGTCTTAACTATGGCTACACCTTC
>TRBV19|-|TRBD1|TRBJ1-5
CASTGTGGVGQPQHF
TGTGCCAGTACCGGGACAGGGGGCGTTGGTCAGCCCCAGCATTTT
>TRBV18|-|-|TRBJ1-2
CASSPSVARANYGYTF
TGTGCCAGCTCACCATCTGTAGCCAGAGCTAACTATGGCTACACCTTC
>TRBV10-3|-|-|TRBJ1-2
CAISESAGASAIYGYTF
TGTGCCATCAGTGAGTCCGCAGGGGCTTCGGCTATCTATGGCTACACCTTC
>TRBV2|-|TRBD1|TRBJ1-3
CASSEAPDRAGNTIYF
TGTGCCAGCAGTGAAGCTCCCGACAGGGCGGGAAACACCATATATTTT
>TRBV5-1|-|-|TRBJ2-5
CASSLLSTGSIRETQYF
TGCGCCAGCAGCTTGTTGTCAACAGGGAGTATTCGAGAGACCCAGTACTTC
>TRBV6-6|once|TRBD2|TRBJ2-5
CASSPWGGETQYF
TGTGCCAGCAGCCCTTGGGGGGGAGAGACCCAGTACTTC
>TRBV28|-|TRBD1|TRBJ2-5
CASSPLNPGQGEEETQYF
TGTGCCAGCAGTCCCCTCAACCCCGGACAGGGCGAGGAGGAGACCCAGTACTTC
>TRBV5-5|-|TRBD1|TRBJ2-5
CASSPPTGQVAETQYF
TGTGCCAGCAGCCCCCCGACAGGGCAGGTAGCAGAGACCCAGTACTTC
>TRBV11-2|-|TRBD2|TRBJ2-3
CASSSSGLAADTQYF
TGTGCCAGCAGCTCCTCCGGACTAGCGGCAGATACGCAGTATTTT
>TRBV5-1|-|TRBD1|TRBJ2-7
CASSFVPGQGVVDEQYF
TGCGCCAGCAGCTTTGTGCCGGGACAGGGGGTAGTTGACGAGCAGTACTTC
>TRBV27|-|-|TRBJ2-5
CATSPSFTETQYF
TGTGCCACCTCGCCCTCCTTTACTGAGACCCAGTACTTC
>TRBV6-1|-|TRBD2|TRBJ2-1
CASSEAVGLAGIFSYNEQFF
TGTGCCAGCAGTGAAGCAGTGGGACTAGCGGGTATTTTCTCCTACAATGAGCAGTTCTTC
>TRBV6-1|few|-|TRBJ2-1
CASSLDNYNEQFF
TGTGCCAGCAGTTTGGACAATTACAATGAGCAGTTCTTC
>TRBV5-1|-|-|TRBJ2-7
CASSLVGRGYEQYF
TGCGCCAGCAGCTTGGTAGGCAGGGGATACGAGCAGTACTTC
>TRBV7-3|once|-|TRBJ2-1
CASSPGTLLGNEQFF
TGTGCCAGCAGCCCGGGGACACTTTTGGGTAATGAGCAGTTCTTC
>TRBV28|-|-|TRBJ1-2
CASSPSDYGYTF
TGTGCCAGCAGCCCTTCAGACTATGGCTACACCTTC
>TRBV9|-|TRBD1|TRBJ1-1
CASSVEGQGQGEAFF
TGTGCCAGCAGCGTAGAGGGACAGGGACAAGGTGAAGCTTTCTTT
>TRBV19|-|TRBD2|TRBJ2-1
CASRDQAGGSYNEQFF
TGTGCCAGTAGGGACCAAGCGGGGGGCTCTTACAATGAGCAGTTCTTC
>TRBV19|-|-|TRBJ2-3
CASCSPSTTDTQYF
TGTGCCAGCTGCTCCCCATCAACAACAGATACGCAGTATTTT
>TRBV28|once|-|TRBJ1-6
CASSFLGGPGSPLHF
TGTGCCAGCAGTTTCCTCGGGGGGCCAGGGTCACCCCTCCACTTT
>TRBV7-8|-|TRBD1|TRBJ2-2
CASSEMTGGFGELFF
TGTGCCAGCAGCGAAATGACAGGGGGCTTCGGGGAGCTGTTTTTT
>TRBV28|once|-|TRBJ1-2
CASNDRGRNGYTF
TGTGCCAGCAACGACCGGGGGAGAAATGGCTACACCTTC
>TRBV7-2|-|TRBD1|TRBJ1-1
CASSLGSGGTEAFF
TGTGCCAGCAGCTTAGGTTCAGGGGGGACGGAAGCTTTCTTT
>TRBV27|-|TRBD1|TRBJ1-6
CASRGLRAAGTGGNSPLHF
TGTGCCAGCAGGGGTTTGAGGGCGGCCGGGACAGGGGGGAATTCACCCCTCCACTTT
>TRBV5-1|-|-|TRBJ1-2
CASSSSGSESYTF
TGCGCCAGCAGCTCCTCCGGGTCGGAGAGCTACACCTTC
>TRBV7-3|-|-|TRBJ2-2
CASRRDSGTGELFF
TGTGCCAGCAGAAGGGACTCGGGGACCGGGGAGCTGTTTTTT
>TRBV7-9|once|TRBD2|TRBJ2-3
CASSPPGLASTDTQYF
TGTGCCAGCAGCCCCCCGGGACTAGCGAGCACAGATACGCAGTATTTT
>TRBV5-4|-|-|TRBJ1-6
CASSSTAPSSYNSPLHF
TGTGCCAGCAGCTCAACAGCCCCGAGCTCCTATAATTCACCCCTCCACTTT
>TRBV4-3|once|-|TRBJ2-2
CASSQGEAAGELFF
TGCGCCAGCAGCCAAGGGGAGGCAGCCGGGGAGCTGTTTTTT
>TRBV5-1|-|-|TRBJ2-7
CASVLSSIFYEQYF
TGCGCCAGCGTTCTTAGCAGCATCTTTTACGAGCAGTACTTC
>TRBV9|-|TRBD2|TRBJ2-3
CASSAAGGDTQYF
TGTGCCAGCAGCGCAGCGGGGGGCGATACGCAGTATTTT
>TRBV9|-|-|TRBJ2-1
CASSLTPRFEQFF
TGTGCCAGCAGTCTAACCCCGCGGTTTGAGCAGTTCTTC
>TRBV19|-|-|TRBJ1-6
CASTGVEGSPLHF
TGTGCCAGTACAGGCGTAGAAGGATCACCCCTCCACTTT
>TRBV4-1|-|-|TRBJ2-7
CASSQEGKGWYEQYF
TGCGCCAGCAGCCAAGAGGGGAAGGGGTGGTACGAGCAGTACTTC
>TRBV7-2|-|-|TRBJ1-5
CASSYGLSGQPQHF
TGTGCCAGCAGCTACGGACTTAGCGGTCAGCCCCAGCATTTT
>TRBV6-1|many|-|TRBJ1-2
CASSGLYGYTF
TGTGCCAGCAGTGGTCTCTATGGCTACACCTTC
>TRBV5-5|-|-|TRBJ1-4
CASSYGVNEKLFF
TGTGCCAGCAGCTACGGGGTAAATGAAAAACTGTTTTTT
>TRBV7-9|few|TRBD1|TRBJ2-2
CASRPRTGGTGELFF
TGTGCCAGCAGGCCTAGGACAGGGGGCACCGGGGAGCTGTTTTTT
>TRBV7-9|-|TRBD1|TRBJ2-1
CASTLTGNEQFF
TGTGCCAGCACCCTGACAGGGAACGAGCAGTTCTTC
>TRBV5-4|-|-|TRBJ2-2
CASSPRDSNTGELFF
TGTGCCAGCAGCCCGCGGGACTCGAACACCGGGGAGCTGTTTTTT
>TRBV6-5|-|-|TRBJ1-2
CASRRVTGNYGYTF
TGTGCCAGCAGGCGAGTAACAGGCAACTATGGCTACACCTTC